This is a list of T cell receptor beta chains from one sample in a study of blood T cells in healthy people across ages. TCRdb re-called the 5' RACE reads through MiXCR, storing one row per CDR3 protein. The sample yields about 730,000 distinct CDR3 sequences, about 42% seen once. Sequencing was done on a sample of blood. Receptors were obtained from a woman between 55 and 75 years old in good health. Each CDR3 is given with its conserved first and last residue. Size tells how often a clone was seen (once, few, many) or the class of an expanded clone, and some rows leave it out.

J gene,CDR3 length,V gene,clone size,CDR3 protein
TRBJ2-7,13,TRBV12-3/TRBV12-4,few,CASKSRQAYEQYF
TRBJ2-5,14,TRBV12-3/TRBV12-4,.,CASSRVRVQETQYF
TRBJ1-1,16,TRBV12-3/TRBV12-4,few,CASTPRGPPMNTEAFF
TRBJ2-1,15,TRBV5-1,.,CASSGTYGGLGEQFF
TRBJ2-7,15,TRBV3-1,.,CASSQALGWGSEQYF
TRBJ2-1,15,TRBV20-1,.,CSARLPRSSYNEQFF
TRBJ2-7,14,TRBV29-1,.,CSVVTLGQNDEQYF
TRBJ2-1,15,TRBV12-3/TRBV12-4,few,CASSPDRDAYNEQFF
TRBJ2-1,17,TRBV20-1,once,CSAAGTSGRVSYNEQFF
.,16,TRBV20-1,.,CSASGTSGRATYEQYF